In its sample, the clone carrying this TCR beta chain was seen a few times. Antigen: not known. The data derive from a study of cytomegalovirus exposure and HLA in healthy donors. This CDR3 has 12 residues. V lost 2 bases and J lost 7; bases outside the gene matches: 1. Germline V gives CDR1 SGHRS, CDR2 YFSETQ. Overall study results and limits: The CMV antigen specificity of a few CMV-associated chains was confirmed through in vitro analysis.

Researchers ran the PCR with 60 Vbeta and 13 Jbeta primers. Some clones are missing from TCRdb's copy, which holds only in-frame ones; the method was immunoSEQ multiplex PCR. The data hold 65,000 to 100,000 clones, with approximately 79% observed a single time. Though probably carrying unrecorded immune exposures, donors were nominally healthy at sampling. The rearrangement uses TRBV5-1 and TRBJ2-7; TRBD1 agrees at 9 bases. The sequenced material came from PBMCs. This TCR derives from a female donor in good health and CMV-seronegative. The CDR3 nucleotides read TGCGCCAGCAGCTTACAGGGGGCAGAGCAGTACTTC. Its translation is CASSLQGAEQYF. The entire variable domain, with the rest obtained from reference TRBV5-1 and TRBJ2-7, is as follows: KAGVTQTPRYLIKTRGQQVTLSCSPISGHRSVSWYQQTPGQGLQFLFEYFSETQRNKGNFPGRFSGRQFSNSRSEMNVSTLELGDSALYLCASSLQGAEQYFGPGTRLTVT.